This TCR beta chain was observed in a study of T cell repertoires in cytomegalovirus infection. TCRdb re-called the reads through MiXCR, storing one row per CDR3 protein. The sample records 200,000 to 300,000 distinct CDR3 sequences, less than 9.5% being singletons. Sequencing was carried out using PBMCs. The receptor was isolated from a human donor in good health (CMV status not recorded). Some clones in this sample may be carry-over from other donors' samples.

The CDR3 spells CSARSGGGVHTEAFF. For the CDR3, the DNA is TGCAGTGCTAGATCGGGGGGGGGAGTGCACACTGAAGCTTTCTTT. The chain is built from TRBV20-1 and TRBJ1-1, with TRBD1 as a possible D gene (5 bases). The ends were cut back, 2 bases at V and 3 bases at J, with 16 bases in the middle. Germline lookup yields CDR1 DFQATT and CDR2 SNEGSKA (reference sequence). CDR3 length equals 15 residues.